Below are 6 T cell receptor beta chains sequenced from a single sample in a study of post-analysis software for immune sequencing data. These receptors' targets are unknown. General study results and limits: Controls showed lower frequencies than patients for several TRBV segments, and TRBV5-6, TRBV5-1 and TRBV20-1 were among these.

Libraries were made from TCR beta cDNA, and they carried unique molecular identifiers. TCRdb re-called the PCR reads through MiXCR, storing one row per CDR3 protein. Here the sample spans roughly 800,000 distinct CDR3 sequences, 25% to 30% being singletons. Sequences were obtained from blood. The receptors were gathered from a girl aged 5-17 years with multiple sclerosis.

With regard to this clonotype: A much more abundant neighbour one base away suggests this may be a read error. This rearrangement joins TRBV12-3 or TRBV12-4 to TRBJ2-3; D possibly corresponds to TRBD1 (6 bases). Trimming pared 5 bases from V and 4 bases from J, leaving 16 bases between. The CDR3 is 15 residues long. The CDR3: CASSPRGLSADTQYF. The CDR3 DNA sequence: TGTGCCAGCAGTCCCAGGGGTTTAAGCGCAGATACGCAGTATTTT.

This chain joins TRBV28 and TRBJ1-5, with unresolved D. The length of the CDR3 is 16 residues. V lost 6 bases to trimming and J lost 5 bases, with 20 bases between them. Germline assignment: CDR1 MDHEN and CDR2 SYDVKM. The CDR3 DNA sequence: TGTGCCAGCAGACCTCCCCCCGACACACTAGATCAGCCCCAGCATTTT. Translation gives CASRPPPDTLDQPQHF.

The V and J genes are TRBV20-1 and TRBJ2-1, with D uncertain. Germline lookup yields CDR1 DFQATT and CDR2 SNEGSKA (reference sequence). This CDR3 has 16 amino acids. Trimming pared 4 bases from V and 1 base from J, leaving 17 bases between. CDR3 sequence reads: CSAKVAPNWSYNEQFF. The CDR3 bases are TGCAGTGCTAAGGTAGCACCGAACTGGTCCTACAATGAGCAGTTCTTC.

CDR3: CASSIRKGLIYEQYF. CDR3 coding DNA: TGTGCCAGCAGCATTCGTAAAGGACTGATCTACGAGCAGTACTTC. This chain connects TRBV21-1 to TRBJ2-7; the table assigns TRBD2, which was not confirmed against the DNA. TRBV21-1 is listed as a pseudogene. This CDR3 region has 15 residues.

The J gene is TRBJ2-2, the V gene TRBV20-1, with 8 positions matching TRBD2. Germline CDR1 and CDR2: DFQATT and SNEGSKA (reference sequence). The CDR3 loop spans 16 amino acids. After removal of 2 bases from V and 3 bases from J, the junction contained 8 bases not matched to a gene. CDR3 DNA: TGCAGTGCTAGATCGGAGCGGGGGTGGGACACCGGGGAGCTGTTTTTT. It specifies CSARSERGWDTGELFF.

The chain joins TRBV4-1 to TRBJ2-1, with TRBD2 matching 9 bases. Germline CDR1 MGHRA, CDR2 YSYEKL. This CDR3 is built from 16 residues. The junction had 6 bases not matched to a gene; V was cut back by 0 bases and J by 6 bases. The CDR3: CASSQDGAGGGNEQFF. The CDR3 DNA is TGCGCCAGCAGCCAAGATGGGGCGGGGGGGGGCAATGAGCAGTTCTTC.